These 21 T cell receptor beta chains were all obtained from the same sample, sequenced in a study of blood T cell repertoires in COVID-19. The data were produced by immunoSEQ multiplex PCR, yet TCRdb's version contains in-frame clones alone and is incomplete. The table has 150,000 or so clones, 82% seen once. The sequencing input was PBMCs or T cells enriched from blood (not recorded which). Receptor source: a man between 60 and 75 years old who had recovered from COVID-19.

The V gene is TRBV7-3, the J gene TRBJ2-1, with 12 bases matching TRBD1. The CDR3 has 17 amino acids. After removal of 0 bases from V and 6 bases from J, the junction contained 6 bases not matched to a gene. Germline V gene lookup returns CDR1 SGHTA and CDR2 FQGTGA. The CDR3 DNA reads TGTGCCAGCAGCTTAACCCCCGGGACAGGGGGCCGCAATGAGCAGTTCTTC. This sequence encodes CASSLTPGTGGRNEQFF.

The sample holds one count of this clone. V is TRBV21-1 and J is TRBJ1-2. TRBV21-1 is a pseudogene. The CDR3 totals 12 residues. CDR3 amino acids: CASITSDYGYTF. DNA of the CDR3: TGTGCCAGCATCACCTCGGACTATGGCTACACCTTC.

This sequence joins TRBV11-1 and TRBJ1-4; D might be TRBD1 (6 bases). Germline assignment: CDR1 SGHAT and CDR2 FQDESV (reference sequence). The CDR3 runs to 15 residues. The V end was cut by 4 bases, the J end by 6 bases, with 15 bases between. The CDR3 protein is CASSSHRVGDEKLFF. For the CDR3, the DNA is TGTGCCAGCAGCTCGCACAGGGTCGGAGATGAAAAACTGTTTTTT.

This clone was seen only a few times. The rearrangement uses TRBV11-1 and TRBJ2-2, with a tentative D call TRBD1 (6 bases). V gave up 5 bases and J gave up 5 bases, with 18 bases separating them. The CDR3 totals 16 residues. Germline V lookup: CDR1 SGHAT, CDR2 FQDESV (reference sequence). CDR3 in amino acids: CASSQRIFQGTGELFF. The CDR3 bases are TGTGCCAGCAGCCAAAGGATTTTCCAGGGGACCGGGGAGCTGTTTTTT. Supplemented by reference TRBV11-1 and TRBJ2-2, the full variable domain reads EAEVAQSPRYKITEKSQAVAFWCDPISGHATLYWYRQILGQGPELLVQFQDESVVDDSQLPKDRFSAERLKGVDSTLKIQPAELGDSAMYLCASSQRIFQGTGELFFGEGSRLTVL.

This chain links TRBV30 with TRBJ1-5; tentatively, D is TRBD1 (5 bases). Trimming stripped 2 bases from V and 9 bases from J, with 20 bases between. The CDR3 runs to 15 residues. Germline values: CDR1 GTSNPN, CDR2 SVGIG (reference sequence). CDR3 loop: CAWSHQMRDPRPQHF. CDR3 DNA sequence: TGTGCCTGGAGTCACCAGATGCGGGACCCTAGGCCCCAGCATTTT.

The rearrangement links TRBV7-3 to TRBJ1-6, with D perhaps TRBD1 (5 bases). Per the germline V gene, CDR1 is SGHTA and CDR2 is FQGTGA. The CDR3 consists of 13 residues. V lost 5 bases to trimming and J lost 14 bases, with 16 bases between them. The CDR3 DNA reads TGTGCCAGCAGCCTAGAGCCCGGGGGGGCCCTCCACTTT. This translates into CASSLEPGGALHF.

This clone was counted a few times. The rearrangement uses TRBV7-9 and TRBJ1-6; 8 nucleotides agree with TRBD1. V shed 6 bases and J 9 bases; nucleotides not matched to a gene: 4. CDR3 length equals 13 residues. Looked up from germline, CDR1 is SEHNR and CDR2 is FQNEAQ (reference sequence). The CDR3 loop is CASSGQGSSPLHF. DNA of the CDR3: TGTGCCAGCAGTGGACAGGGCAGTTCACCCCTCCACTTT.

The V and J genes are TRBV6-5 and TRBJ1-1; a possible D gene is TRBD1 (6 bases). CDR1 is MNHEY, CDR2 SVGAGI, per germline. Trimming took off 6 bases at V and 5 bases at J, with 19 bases between the two ends. CDR3 length: 15 residues. In DNA, the CDR3 is TGTGCCAGCAGCCAAATCCCAGGGGTAGGAACTGAAGCTTTCTTT. As protein: CASSQIPGVGTEAFF.

The rearrangement joins TRBV7-2 to TRBJ2-7; 7 nucleotides align to TRBD1. The V and J ends lost 5 bases and 2 bases, in that order; junction bases with no gene match: 6. The germline gives CDR1 SGHTA, CDR2 FQGNSA. The CDR3 is made up of 14 amino acids. CDR3 region: CASSLRDSTYEQYF. CDR3 sequence (DNA): TGTGCCAGCAGCCTCCGGGACAGTACCTACGAGCAGTACTTC.

This clone was observed a handful of times. This chain uses TRBV28 with TRBJ1-2; 11 nucleotides match TRBD1. The germline V gene encodes CDR1 MDHEN and CDR2 SYDVKM. The CDR3 spans 13 residues. The V and J ends lost 5 bases and 8 bases, in that order; junction bases with no gene match: 4. The DNA of the CDR3 is TGTGCCAGCAGTCTGGACAGGGGGCTAGGCTACACCTTC. As protein: CASSLDRGLGYTF.

This clone was observed a single time. CDR3 amino acids: CASSLAGSGYGYTF. For the CDR3, the DNA is TGTGCCAGCAGCTTAGCGGGGTCTGGCTATGGCTACACCTTC. The chain has TRBV11-2 and TRBJ1-2; unclear D gene. The CDR3 is made up of 14 amino acids. V was shortened by 1 base and J by 4 bases, with 10 bases between the two germline ends. Germline lookup yields CDR1 SGHAT and CDR2 FQNNGV.

The chain recombines TRBV15 with TRBJ2-1; 14 positions match TRBD2. Germline assignment: CDR1 LNHNV and CDR2 YYDKDF (reference sequence). The CDR3 contains 16 residues. V lost 3 bases, J lost 5 bases, and 3 bases stayed unmatched. The CDR3 coding sequence is TGTGCCACCAGCAGTGGGACTAGCGGGAGAAACAATGAGCAGTTCTTC. Amino acid sequence: CATSSGTSGRNNEQFF.

This chain links TRBV21-1 with TRBJ2-7; the tabulated D call, TRBD1, remains unverified against the DNA. TRBV21-1 is marked as a pseudogene. The CDR3 contains 15 residues. This CDR3 reads CASSNPLTGYDEQYF. CDR3 nucleotide sequence: TGTGCCAGCAGCAATCCTCTGACAGGGTATGACGAGCAGTACTTC.

The chain combines TRBV6-6 with TRBJ2-7; 8 bases line up with TRBD1. The V gene end was trimmed by 0 bases and the J gene end by 2 bases; junction bases not matched to a gene: 0. The CDR3 loop spans 14 amino acids. Per germline, CDR1 MNHNY and CDR2 SVGAGI (reference sequence). The CDR3 DNA is TGTGCCAGCAGTTACTCGACAGGGGCCTACGAGCAGTACTTC. It specifies CASSYSTGAYEQYF.

This clone was observed a single time. This chain uses TRBV7-2 with TRBJ2-1; no definite D call. The germline V and J ends were trimmed by 1 base and 6 bases, with 7 bases remaining between them. The CDR3 spans 13 residues. Germline loops: CDR1 SGHTA, CDR2 FQGNSA. The CDR3 loop reads CASSLGQVNEQFF. DNA for the CDR3: TGTGCCAGCAGCTTAGGGCAGGTCAATGAGCAGTTCTTC.

The chain couples TRBV7-6 to TRBJ2-7, with D possibly matching TRBD2 (6 bases). V lost 5 bases, J lost 12 bases, and 17 bases lay in between. The CDR3 covers 12 residues. The germline CDR1 and CDR2 sequences are SGHVS and FNYEAQ. DNA of the CDR3: TGTGCCAGCAGCACACCGGAGGGTTGGCCGTACTTC. Its protein product is CASSTPEGWPYF.

V is TRBV19 and J is TRBJ1-2, with D maybe TRBD1 (6 bases). Germline CDR1 LNHDA, CDR2 SQIVND (reference sequence). This CDR3 contains 14 residues. Trimming removed 2 bases at V and 3 bases at J, with 10 bases between. The CDR3 DNA is TGTGCCAGTAGTATAAACAGGGATGACTATGGCTACACCTTC. It specifies CASSINRDDYGYTF.

The chain uses TRBV9 and TRBJ2-5; a weak D match, TRBD1 (6 bases). V was pared by 2 bases and J by 4 bases, with 15 bases between. This CDR3 contains 15 residues. Germline values: CDR1 SGDLS, CDR2 YYNGEE. In DNA form, the CDR3 reads TGTGCCAGCAGCGTTTTACAGGGTGGGCGAGAGACCCAGTACTTC. It yields the protein CASSVLQGGRETQYF.

The chain joins TRBV5-1 to TRBJ2-2, with D tentatively TRBD2 (5 bases). This CDR3 has 15 residues. Between the trimmed V and J ends, which lost 4 bases and 6 bases, there was a span of 16 bases. Germline CDR1 SGHRS, CDR2 YFSETQ. The CDR3, as DNA: TGCGCCAGCAGCCTGGGGTCTTCCGGGGCCGGGGAGCTGTTTTTT. Its translation: CASSLGSSGAGELFF.

This sequence joins TRBV13 and TRBJ2-2; possible D gene TRBD2, 5 bases. With 6 bases removed from V and 6 bases from J, the gap between germline ends came to 17 bases. This CDR3 has 15 residues. Germline values: CDR1 PRHDT, CDR2 FYEKMQ (reference sequence). The CDR3: CASRFRGPGAGELFF. Here the CDR3 DNA reads TGTGCCAGCAGGTTCCGGGGTCCGGGCGCCGGGGAGCTGTTTTTT.

This chain connects TRBV7-3 to TRBJ1-6; D not certain. This CDR3 is 14 amino acids long. CDR1 and CDR2 (germline): SGHTA, FQGTGA. V was pared by 2 bases and J by 1 base, with 3 bases between. The CDR3 sequence: CASSLSSYNSPLHF. For the CDR3, the DNA is TGTGCCAGCAGCTTATCGTCCTATAATTCACCCCTCCACTTT. The variable domain in full, completed from reference TRBV7-3 and TRBJ1-6, reads GAGVSQTPSNKVTEKGKYVELRCDPISGHTALYWYRQSLGQGPEFLIYFQGTGAADDSGLPNDRFFAVRPEGSVSTLKIQRTERGDSAVYLCASSLSSYNSPLHFGNGTRLTVT.